The 32 T cell receptor beta chains reported below all come from one sample, sequenced in a study of resident and recirculating memory T cells in vitiligo (dated by TCRdb to about 2018). The library was made by the immunoSEQ multiplex PCR assay. TCRdb retrieved this table from immuneACCESS and kept in-frame rearrangements only. Not all clones are present; in checked studies, unresolved V genes account for under half, and no reason is known for the remainder. The sample contains 35,000 to 45,000 clones, around nine tenths of them found a single time. The ten largest clones add up to 4.5% of the sample. Specimen: blood. The receptors were sampled from a male donor with vitiligo.

This clone was counted once. The chain has TRBV18 and TRBJ1-1; D is perhaps TRBD1 (5 bases). V was pared by 1 base and J by 8 bases, with 26 bases between. From germline, CDR1 is KGHSH and CDR2 LQKENI. The CDR3 loop spans 18 amino acids. The CDR3 coding sequence is TGTGCCAGCTCACCACTTAGCCGCGGGGCTCGGTACCCGGTAGAAGCTTTCTTT. It yields the protein CASSPLSRGARYPVEAFF.

This chain joins TRBV4-3 and TRBJ2-3; D is unresolved. V was cut by 3 bases and J by 6 bases, with 13 bases left in between. There are 14 residues in the CDR3. CDR1 is LGHNA, CDR2 YSLEER, per germline. Here the CDR3 reads CASSHRLLVDTQYF. The CDR3 DNA follows: TGCGCCAGCAGCCACCGTCTACTCGTGGATACGCAGTATTTT.

The chain couples TRBV6-6 to TRBJ2-2; TRBD1 might be the D (7 bases). CDR3 size: 16 residues. Between the trimmed V and J ends, which lost 2 bases and 7 bases, there was a span of 17 bases. Germline V gene data show CDR1 as MNHNY and CDR2 as SVGAGI (reference sequence). The CDR3 spells CASSYRGRDGGGELFF. The CDR3 nucleotides are TGTGCCAGCAGTTACAGGGGGCGAGACGGGGGCGGGGAGCTGTTTTTT.

The chain combines TRBV2 with TRBJ1-2, with a weak D call TRBD1 (5 bases). This CDR3 has 13 residues. From germline, CDR1 is SNHLY and CDR2 FYNNEI. Trimming took 2 bases from V and 5 from J, leaving 9 bases between them. CDR3: CASSEQGRYGYTF. The CDR3, as DNA: TGTGCCAGCAGTGAACAGGGTCGATATGGCTACACCTTC. The variable domain in full, with the rest retrieved from reference TRBV2 and TRBJ1-2, is EPEVTQTPSHQVTQMGQEVILRCVPISNHLYFYWYRQILGQKVEFLVSFYNNEISEKSEIFDDQFSVERPDGSNFTLKIRSTKLEDSAMYFCASSEQGRYGYTFGSGTRLTVV.

The V call is TRBV9, the J call TRBJ2-2, with 7 bases matching TRBD2. The J segment lost 6 bases and the V segment lost 3 bases, leaving 11 bases of the junction unmatched. This CDR3 is built from 16 residues. CDR1 is SGDLS and CDR2 is YYNGEE in the germline V gene. For the CDR3, the DNA is TGTGCCAGCAGCGCCCTGCTCGGCAGCGGGGCCGGGGAGCTGTTTTTT. Protein sequence: CASSALLGSGAGELFF.

The rearrangement links TRBV4-2 to TRBJ2-1; 7 bases map to TRBD2. The germline V gene encodes CDR1 LGHNA and CDR2 YNFKEQ. This CDR3 is 14 amino acids long. The V segment lost 1 base and the J segment 9 bases; nucleotides outside the gene matches: 6. The CDR3 DNA follows: TGTGCCAGCAGCCAAGTCGCGGGGGAGGGTGAGCAGTTCTTC. This codes for CASSQVAGEGEQFF.

The gene calls are TRBV5-4 and TRBJ2-5; no clear D gene. Trimming removed 2 bases from V and 2 bases from J, with 10 bases in between. The CDR3 totals 14 residues. Germline V gene data show CDR1 as SGHNT and CDR2 as YYREEE (reference sequence). The CDR3 sequence: CASSLIAEQETQYF. The CDR3 coding sequence is TGTGCCAGCAGCTTAATCGCGGAGCAAGAGACCCAGTACTTC.

The rearrangement joins TRBV18 to TRBJ1-2; D gene uncertain. The length of the CDR3 is 11 residues. Deletions cut 3 bases from V and 8 bases from J, with 7 bases between. Per the germline V gene, CDR1 is KGHSH and CDR2 is LQKENI. CDR3 sequence (DNA): TGTGCCAGCTCACCTATGCAGGGCTACACCTTC. Its protein product is CASSPMQGYTF.

The chain uses TRBV30 and TRBJ1-2; no firm D call. The germline gives CDR1 GTSNPN, CDR2 SVGIG (reference sequence). The length of the CDR3 is 13 residues. Trimming took off 0 bases at V and 8 bases at J, with 13 bases between the two ends. CDR3 in amino acids: CAWSVRAQLGYTF. As DNA, the CDR3 is TGTGCCTGGAGTGTGAGGGCCCAGCTAGGCTACACCTTC.

The chain joins TRBV29-1 to TRBJ2-1, with 7 bases that match TRBD2. Germline loops: CDR1 SQVTM, CDR2 ANQGSEA. V lost 2 bases to trimming and J lost 6 bases; unmatched junction nucleotides: 10. The CDR3 has 15 amino acids. CDR3 in DNA: TGCAGCGTTGAACGGGGGTCAGGGAGGGGCAATGAGCAGTTCTTC. Translating it yields CSVERGSGRGNEQFF.

The V and J genes are TRBV2 and TRBJ1-2; 10 bases fit TRBD1. Trimming cost V 2 bases and J 6 bases; bases outside gene matches: 9. The CDR3 spans 16 residues. Germline CDR1 SNHLY, CDR2 FYNNEI. The CDR3: CASSESGTGVEDGYTF. DNA of the CDR3: TGTGCCAGCAGTGAATCAGGGACAGGGGTAGAGGATGGCTACACCTTC.

The chain recombines TRBV11-2 with TRBJ1-2; the D gene is possibly TRBD1 (5 bases). Germline V lookup: CDR1 SGHAT, CDR2 FQNNGV. This CDR3 spans 15 amino acids. The V end lost 0 bases, the J end lost 8 bases, and 16 bases lay between the germline ends. This chain's CDR3 is CASSLENSRGSGYTF. CDR3 DNA: TGTGCCAGCAGCTTAGAAAATTCTCGGGGGAGCGGCTACACCTTC.

The chain uses TRBV6-6 and TRBJ1-4; 11 bases are shared with TRBD1. CDR1 and CDR2 from the germline V gene are MNHNY and SVGAGI (reference sequence). The CDR3 length is 15 residues. J lost 8 bases, V lost 0 bases, and 2 bases had no gene match. This chain's CDR3 is CASSYSWDRGEKLFF. CDR3 coding DNA: TGTGCCAGCAGTTACTCTTGGGACAGGGGGGAAAAACTGTTTTTT.

This clone is a singleton in its sample. The chain recombines TRBV6-6 with TRBJ2-1; 9 bases agree with TRBD1. With 6 bases clipped from V and 5 bases from J, the junction kept 11 bases outside the gene matches. Germline V gives CDR1 MNHNY, CDR2 SVGAGI (reference sequence). The CDR3 length is 16 residues. The DNA for the CDR3 is TGTGCCAGCAGCCCATATCACAGGGGGCCGAACAATGAGCAGTTCTTC. This encodes CASSPYHRGPNNEQFF.

The rearrangement uses TRBV18 and TRBJ2-7, with 8 bases matching TRBD1. Germline V CDR1 and CDR2: KGHSH, LQKENI. The CDR3 extends over 16 amino acids. The V gene end was trimmed by 3 bases and the J gene end by 4 bases; junction bases not matched to a gene: 11. The CDR3 protein is CASSPSRDRSYYEQYF. The CDR3 DNA is TGTGCCAGCTCACCCTCCCGGGACAGGTCCTATTACGAGCAGTACTTC.

The J gene is TRBJ2-7, the V gene TRBV5-4, with 7 bases lining up with TRBD2. The trim removed 2 bases at V and 1 base at J, leaving 3 bases unmatched. Per germline, CDR1 SGHNT and CDR2 YYREEE (reference sequence). This CDR3 has 14 amino acids. The CDR3 bases are TGTGCCAGCAGCTTAGGCGGGGGTTCCTACGAGCAGTACTTC. Residues: CASSLGGGSYEQYF. The full variable domain, in which reference TRBV5-4 and TRBJ2-7 provide the parts outside the CDR3, is ETGVTQSPTHLIKTRGQQVTLRCSSQSGHNTVSWYQQALGQGPQFIFQYYREEENGRGNFPPRFSGLQFPNYSSELNVNALELDDSALYLCASSLGGGSYEQYFGPGTRLTVT.

J is TRBJ1-2 and V is TRBV10-3; D unresolved. Germline-derived CDR1 and CDR2 are ENHRY and SYGVKD. Between the trimmed V and J ends, which lost 10 bases and 7 bases, there was a span of 19 bases. CDR3 size: 13 residues. This CDR3 reads CATKGLLRSGYTF. The CDR3 DNA sequence: TGTGCCACCAAAGGACTCCTACGGAGTGGCTACACCTTC.

Written as DNA, the CDR3 is TGTGCCAGCAGTGACGAGCGGGGGGAACTCTCCTACAATGAGCAGTTCTTC. It yields the protein CASSDERGELSYNEQFF. The chain carries TRBV6-4 and TRBJ2-1; 9 nucleotides line up with TRBD2. The germline V gene encodes CDR1 MRHNA and CDR2 SNTAGT. This CDR3 region has 17 residues. V trimming: 2 bases; J trimming: 0 bases; junction bases outside the gene matches: 5.

This clone has only one observation. The rearrangement links TRBV2 to TRBJ2-7, with D possibly TRBD1 on 5 matching bases. V was clipped by 7 bases and J by 0 bases, with 13 bases between them. The CDR3 has 14 amino acids. Germline V gene sequence: CDR1 SNHLY, CDR2 FYNNEI. CDR3 sequence: CASIEQGPSYEQYF. The CDR3 DNA sequence: TGTGCCAGCATTGAGCAGGGTCCCTCCTACGAGCAGTACTTC. Using reference TRBV2 and TRBJ2-7 for the parts outside the CDR3, the full variable domain is EPEVTQTPSHQVTQMGQEVILRCVPISNHLYFYWYRQILGQKVEFLVSFYNNEISEKSEIFDDQFSVERPDGSNFTLKIRSTKLEDSAMYFCASIEQGPSYEQYFGPGTRLTVT.

This sequence joins TRBV30 and TRBJ1-5, with D perhaps TRBD1 (6 bases). Germline V gives CDR1 GTSNPN, CDR2 SVGIG (reference sequence). The V end was cut by 2 bases, the J end by 8 bases, with 19 bases between. There are 15 residues in the CDR3. The CDR3 region has the DNA TGTGCCTGGAGTCGCACGGGGGGCATGGTTGAGCCCCAGCATTTT. Protein product: CAWSRTGGMVEPQHF.

The CDR3 DNA reads TGCGCCAGCAGCCCCTGGATGACAGGCGGTGGGACTATGAACACTGAAGCTTTCTTT. It specifies CASSPWMTGGGTMNTEAFF. The V gene is TRBV4-3, the J gene TRBJ1-1; weak D call: TRBD1 (6 bases). Germline V lookup: CDR1 LGHNA, CDR2 YSLEER. The CDR3 is 19 amino acids. The ends were cut back, 4 bases at V and 0 bases at J, with 24 bases in the middle.

Only a few counts were recorded for this clone. The chain joins TRBV6-5 to TRBJ2-7; tentative D call: TRBD1 (5 bases). CDR3 length: 16 amino acids. Germline V gene data show CDR1 as MNHEY and CDR2 as SVGAGI. The V gene lost 0 bases and the J gene lost 0 bases, with 12 bases spanning the gap. CDR3 sequence reads: CASSYSTQGSSYEQYF. The CDR3, as DNA: TGTGCCAGCAGTTACTCGACTCAGGGCAGCTCCTACGAGCAGTACTTC.

This chain connects TRBV12-5 to TRBJ2-2; 11 nucleotides match TRBD1. Germline V gene data show CDR1 as LGHNT and CDR2 as FRNRAP. V shed 6 bases, J shed 5 bases, and the junction held 2 bases outside the gene matches. The length of the CDR3 is 14 residues. CDR3 coding DNA: TGTGCTAGTGGAGGGACAGGGGGGACCGGGGAGCTGTTTTTT. Its translation is CASGGTGGTGELFF.

The J gene is TRBJ2-5, the V gene TRBV6-6; the match to TRBD2 covers 7 bases. The junction had 6 bases not matched to a gene; V was cut back by 4 bases and J by 7 bases. The CDR3 is 13 residues long. The germline CDR1 and CDR2 sequences are MNHNY and SVGAGI (reference sequence). CDR3 amino acids: CASSLPGGGTQYF. As DNA, the CDR3 is TGTGCCAGCAGTTTACCGGGGGGTGGGACCCAGTACTTC.

This sequence joins TRBV5-1 and TRBJ2-3, with 8 bases that match TRBD2. V lost 5 bases and J lost 1; bases outside the gene matches: 3. The CDR3 spans 14 residues. Looked up from germline, CDR1 is SGHRS and CDR2 is YFSETQ. CDR3 nucleotides: TGCGCCAGCAGAGCGGGGGCGGGCACAGATACGCAGTATTTT. Translated: CASRAGAGTDTQYF.

This chain uses TRBV4-3 with TRBJ1-2; TRBD1 is a possible D gene (6 bases). Germline V gene lookup returns CDR1 LGHNA and CDR2 YSLEER. The V end was cut by 0 bases, the J end by 6 bases, with 11 bases between. The CDR3 is 14 residues long. The CDR3 loop is CASSQEARGHGYTF. For the CDR3, the DNA is TGCGCCAGCAGCCAAGAAGCCAGGGGACATGGCTACACCTTC.

This chain connects TRBV5-4 to TRBJ2-3; 8 bases map to TRBD2. The trim removed 0 bases at V and 4 bases at J, leaving 7 bases unmatched. This CDR3 contains 16 residues. Germline V gene data show CDR1 as SGHNT and CDR2 as YYREEE (reference sequence). The CDR3 sequence is CASSLDGLAGADTQYF. In DNA form, the CDR3 reads TGTGCCAGCAGCTTGGATGGACTAGCCGGGGCAGATACGCAGTATTTT.

The chain is built from TRBV21-1 and TRBJ1-1. TRBV21-1 is an annotated pseudogene. The CDR3 is made up of 13 amino acids. CDR3 nucleotide sequence: TGTGCCAGCTCCACAAACCGGGACACTGAAGCTTTCTTT. Its translation is CASSTNRDTEAFF.

This clone was detected only once. The chain couples TRBV19 to TRBJ2-7; 8 bases are a match to TRBD2. Per the germline V gene, CDR1 is LNHDA and CDR2 is SQIVND (reference sequence). The CDR3 contains 16 residues. J lost 2 bases, V lost 5 bases, and 11 bases had no gene match. DNA for the CDR3: TGTGCCAGTAGTCCTCTTCGGGGGGGCCAGCCCTACGAGCAGTACTTC. This encodes CASSPLRGGQPYEQYF.

The chain employs TRBV6-5 and TRBJ2-7; the match to TRBD2 covers 8 bases. Germline CDR1 and CDR2: MNHEY and SVGAGI. V gave up 2 bases and J gave up 5 bases; unmatched junction bases: 8. This CDR3 comprises 15 residues. The CDR3 sequence is CASSYRREGLHEQYF. The CDR3 nucleotides are TGTGCCAGCAGTTACCGACGGGAGGGCCTACACGAGCAGTACTTC.

In its sample, this clone is large. The J gene is TRBJ1-1, the V gene TRBV27; D not resolved. V gave up 3 bases and J gave up 4 bases, with 18 bases separating them. The CDR3 covers 16 residues. Germline CDR1 reads MNHEY; CDR2 reads SMNVEV (reference sequence). For the CDR3, the DNA is TGTGCCAGCAGTTTGTCCCTTCAGATGGCGGTCACTGAAGCTTTCTTT. Protein product: CASSLSLQMAVTEAFF.

On this clone: Relative to the germline gene, one junction end is altered; a read error may explain this. The V and J genes are TRBV7-7 and TRBJ2-5, with 9 bases identical to TRBD2. Germline V gives CDR1 SSHAT, CDR2 FNYEAQ (reference sequence). The CDR3 covers 14 residues. The CDR3 DNA sequence: TGTGCTAGCAGCTTAGGACTAGCGCAAGAGACCCAGTACTTC. Translation: CASSLGLAQETQYF.